This T cell receptor (beta chain) was sequenced for a study of blood T cell repertoires in COVID-19 (TCRdb year 2020). For the wider study: The collaborator samples originated in the United States, Italy and Spain and spanned the acute and convalescent phases of COVID-19. The material from the prospective study consisted of cDNA or gDNA derived from T cells, B-cell-depleted T cells, or PBMCs. The dataset comprised deeply sampled blood TCRbeta repertoires from subjects exposed to, actively infected with, or recovered from COVID-19. The repertoires were released in a freely available public database meant as a resource for research on the immune response to SARS-CoV-2. The samples were drawn from the first 160 participants of the ongoing ImmuneRACE study and from over a thousand subjects provided by 6 global collaborators. The sample metadata nearly always contained a de-identified subject ID, COVID-19 status, age in years and sex. Where available, HLA class I and class II types were obtained from metadata supplied by the sample provider rather than from assay-based typing.

Turning to this clone: Its target antigen remains unknown. Base-call qualities are not available, and no considerably larger clone is one nucleotide away.

Between the V and J ends, shortened by 5 bases and 3 bases respectively, the junction contains 17 bases. The germline V gene provides CDR1 MDHEN and CDR2 SYDVKM. The CDR3 sequence holds 16 residues, the cysteine and phenylalanine included. Left in the record is the CDR3 DNA by itself, 48 bases read in frame from the first base. The immunoSEQ Assay, a bias-controlled multiplex PCR, was used to amplify TCRbeta CDR3 regions from genomic DNA. Per the authors' processing: The number of nucleated cells in each sample was estimated by amplification of reference gene primers within the assay. To quantify the absolute abundance of each unique TCRbeta CDR3 rearrangement, sequence reads were collapsed and filtered. For each sample, productive Simpson clonality was calculated by taking the square root of Simpson's diversity index across productive rearrangements. The source is immuneACCESS, and TCRdb retained only in-frame sequences with V and J called. Part of the clones is not carried over; for the studies checked, unresolved V genes explain less than half of this, and the remainder is unexplained. V and J calls and clone size come straight from that table; D and trimming were deduced from the DNA. Within this sample are around 340,000 clones, with 85% to 90% of them counted one time only. Clones ranked in the top ten supply approximately 0.97% of the sample.

Participants in the prospective study were aged about 18 to 95 years, lived in under 30 United States geographic areas, and enrolled through a virtual design. To assign participants to cohorts, the prospective study relied on clinical history that participants themselves reported in a screening survey and a study questionnaire. Exposed participants had been in contact, within 2 weeks of entering the study, with a person who had a PCR-confirmed or clinician-diagnosed case of COVID-19. In the prospective study, mobile phlebotomists collected whole blood, serum and a nasopharyngeal or oropharyngeal swab from each participant. Prospective study participants could optionally give additional blood draws and questionnaires over an approximately 2-month period. Before DNA extraction, prospective study blood samples were shipped either frozen or at room temperature. The full study reports these points: The amount of clinical and demographic metadata varied by source and participant and was provided uncurated.

The sequenced material came from PBMCs or T cells enriched from blood (not recorded which). The receptor comes from a woman in her 30s who had been exposed to COVID-19. Here the chain combines TRBV28 and TRBJ1-5; D gene: possibly TRBD1, on 5 matching bases. Here the CDR3 is given as CASSLSFGTLNQPQHF. DNA sequence: TGTGCCAGCAGTCTATCTTTCGGGACTCTCAATCAGCCCCAGCATTTT.